This TCR beta chain is drawn from a study of blood T cell repertoires in COVID-19 (dated by TCRdb to 2018 to 2021). Background for the entire study: The collaborator samples originated in the United States, Italy and Spain and spanned the acute and convalescent phases of COVID-19. The material from the prospective study consisted of cDNA or gDNA derived from T cells, B-cell-depleted T cells, or PBMCs. Subjects who had been exposed to COVID-19, were actively infected with it, or had recovered from it provided the deeply sampled blood TCRbeta repertoires that made up the dataset. The repertoires were released in a freely available public database meant as a resource for research on the immune response to SARS-CoV-2. Samples came from the ongoing ImmuneRACE study (first 160 participants) plus 1,254 subjects from 6 global collaborators. Nearly every sample came with metadata listing a de-identified subject ID, COVID-19 status, age in years and sex. Where HLA class I and class II types were available, the types were taken from metadata supplied by the sample provider, not from assay-based typing.

Cut back by 8 bases and 8 bases, the V and J ends lie 18 bases apart. The CDR3 sequence holds 13 residues, the cysteine and phenylalanine included. The DNA shown is the 39-base CDR3, in frame from base 1. CDR1 LNHNV and CDR2 YYDKDF were looked up in the germline V gene (reference sequence). Each collaborating institution followed its own protocols to collect whole blood in K2EDTA tubes. Collaborator samples were shipped for TCRbeta analysis as frozen whole blood, isolated PBMCs, or DNA extracted from either sample type. The immunoSEQ Assay, a bias-controlled multiplex PCR, was used to amplify TCRbeta CDR3 regions from genomic DNA. As for the original processing: Within the assay, amplification of reference gene primers was used to estimate how many nucleated cells each sample contained. To quantify the absolute abundance of each unique TCRbeta CDR3 rearrangement, sequence reads were collapsed and filtered. Productive Simpson clonality was computed per sample as the square root of Simpson's diversity index over productive rearrangements. The clones in this table, taken by TCRdb from immuneACCESS, are in-frame only. Not every clone is retained; where verified, under half of the shortfall comes from an unresolved V gene, and the cause of the rest is unknown. V, J and clone size were drawn from that table, and D and trimming were deduced from the DNA. Within this sample are about 170,000 clones, with 82% of them counted one time only. The top ten clones comprise 8.4% of the sample.

General findings and caveats noted by the study authors: The amount of clinical and demographic metadata varied by source and participant and was provided uncurated.

Regarding this clone: This receptor's antigen is unknown. The input lacks base qualities; no much larger clone sits a single base away.

Recombination linked TRBV15 to TRBJ1-2; the D gene cannot be named for sure. This receptor was obtained from a woman aged 70 to 79 with acute or convalescent COVID-19. Sequenced input: peripheral blood. Here is the DNA: TGTGCCACCGGGCTAACAGTGGGCCACGGCTACACCTTC. The translation is CATGLTVGHGYTF.